Listed here are 24 T cell receptor beta chains from one sample, sequenced in a study of T cell repertoires in cytomegalovirus infection. TCRdb called the reads again in MiXCR, with one record for every CDR3 protein. The sample consists of around 490,000 distinct CDR3 sequences, approximately 25% of them appearing once. Material for sequencing was PBMCs. The source of these receptors is a human donor in good health (CMV status not recorded). Some clones in this sample may be carry-over from other donors' samples.

This chain connects TRBV20-1 to TRBJ1-2; 9 bases are a match to TRBD1. V lost 0 bases, J lost 0 bases, and 8 bases stayed unmatched. Germline V gene data show CDR1 as DFQATT and CDR2 as SNEGSKA (reference sequence). This CDR3 has 17 residues. The CDR3 sequence is CSARDWTGVSTNYGYTF. The CDR3 DNA sequence: TGCAGTGCTAGAGATTGGACAGGGGTTAGCACTAACTATGGCTACACCTTC.

This clonotype has just a few counts. The gene calls are TRBV7-2 and TRBJ2-2; D unclear. V lost 5 bases and J lost 3, with 16 bases in between. CDR3 length: 16 residues. Germline values: CDR1 SGHTA, CDR2 FQGNSA. The CDR3 spells CASSKNGRSDTGELFF. DNA for the CDR3: TGTGCCAGCAGCAAAAACGGCAGGTCGGACACCGGGGAGCTGTTTTTT.

This clonotype was counted a few times. This chain links TRBV12-3 or TRBV12-4 with TRBJ1-5, with D possibly being TRBD1 (5 bases). V was shortened by 5 bases and J by 6 bases, with 17 bases between the two germline ends. CDR3 length: 15 amino acids. DNA for the CDR3: TGTGCCAGCAGTCCGAGCGGGGGAAGGGGTCAGCCCCAGCATTTT. It encodes CASSPSGGRGQPQHF.

V usage is TRBV29-1 and J usage is TRBJ1-2; D is ambiguous. This CDR3 contains 13 residues. Between the trimmed V and J ends, which lost 6 bases and 0 bases, there was a span of 11 bases. Germline V lookup: CDR1 SQVTM, CDR2 ANQGSEA. CDR3 bases: TGCAGCGTCCGGCAGATAACTAACTATGGCTACACCTTC. The encoded protein is CSVRQITNYGYTF.

The chain employs TRBV6-2 or TRBV6-3 and TRBJ1-1, with D hard to call. Trimming stripped 2 bases from V and 5 bases from J, with 15 bases between. Germline assignment: CDR1 MNHEY and CDR2 SVGEGT. This CDR3 has 15 residues. This CDR3 reads CASSYHEGRWTEAFF. The CDR3 DNA sequence: TGTGCCAGCAGTTACCACGAAGGACGGTGGACTGAAGCTTTCTTT.

This chain joins TRBV12-3 or TRBV12-4 and TRBJ1-2, with D tentatively TRBD1 (5 bases). The CDR3 is made up of 11 amino acids. V dropped 3 bases and J dropped 7 bases, with 6 bases sitting between them. The CDR3 bases are TGTGCCAGCAGTTTTGGGGGTGGCTACACCTTC. This sequence encodes CASSFGGGYTF.

This clonotype was counted a few times. The chain joins TRBV5-4 to TRBJ1-5; D is undetermined. V shed 4 bases and J shed 6 bases, with 8 bases lying between them. Germline V CDR1 and CDR2: SGHNT, YYREEE (reference sequence). CDR3 size: 12 residues. The CDR3 region has the DNA TGTGCCAGCAGCACCCCTGGTCAGCCCCAGCATTTT. Translating it yields CASSTPGQPQHF. The whole variable domain, filled in from reference TRBV5-4 and TRBJ1-5, reads ETGVTQSPTHLIKTRGQQVTLRCSSQSGHNTVSWYQQALGQGPQFIFQYYREEENGRGNFPPRFSGLQFPNYSSELNVNALELDDSALYLCASSTPGQPQHFGDGTRLSIL.

This CDR3 reads CSAHSGSIQYF. Written as DNA, the CDR3 is TGCAGCGCCCATAGCGGGAGCATTCAGTACTTC. This chain uses TRBV29-1 with TRBJ2-4; TRBD2 matches 9 bases. This CDR3 has 11 residues. The trim removed 7 bases at V and 9 bases at J, leaving 4 bases unmatched. Looked up from germline, CDR1 is SQVTM and CDR2 is ANQGSEA. The full variable domain, in which reference TRBV29-1 and TRBJ2-4 provide the parts outside the CDR3, is SAVISQKPSRDICQRGTSLTIQCQVDSQVTMMFWYRQQPGQSLTLIATANQGSEATYESGFVIDKFPISRPNLTFSTLTVSNMSPEDSSIYLCSAHSGSIQYFGAGTRLSVL.

This clonotype was picked up a small number of times. CDR3: CASSSPRLAGEETQYF. Here the CDR3 DNA reads TGTGCCAGCAGCTCCCCAAGACTAGCGGGAGAAGAGACCCAGTACTTC. The gene calls are TRBV7-2 and TRBJ2-5, with 12 bases that match TRBD2. The CDR3 is 16 amino acids. Germline trimming cut 4 bases from V and 3 bases from J; bases unmatched to any gene: 6. The V gene's germline CDR1 is SGHTA and CDR2 FQGNSA.

This clonotype was detected only once. This chain links TRBV24-1 with TRBJ2-1; 8 bases are a match to TRBD2. This CDR3 is 16 amino acids long. Germline CDR1 reads KGHDR; CDR2 reads SFDVKD. Trimming took 4 bases from V and 4 from J; bases not matched to a gene: 8. The CDR3 sequence: CATSDPSGSRYNEQFF. The CDR3, as DNA: TGTGCCACCAGTGACCCGAGCGGGAGTAGGTACAATGAGCAGTTCTTC.

J is TRBJ2-7 and V is TRBV4-1; D not certain. The germline V gene encodes CDR1 MGHRA and CDR2 YSYEKL. The germline V and J ends were trimmed by 0 bases and 1 base, with 13 bases remaining between them. The CDR3 is made up of 16 amino acids. The CDR3 DNA reads TGCGCCAGCAGCCAAGATTTAACTATAAAATCCTACGAGCAGTACTTC. It translates to CASSQDLTIKSYEQYF.

The rearrangement joins TRBV6-2 or TRBV6-3 to TRBJ2-3; D gene uncertain. Germline V CDR1 and CDR2: MNHEY, SVGEGT. Trimming removed 7 bases from V and 0 bases from J, with 14 bases in between. There are 15 residues in the CDR3. The DNA of the CDR3 is TGTGCCAGCAACACACTGGCCCCCAGCACAGATACGCAGTATTTT. It is translated as CASNTLAPSTDTQYF.

The chain joins TRBV20-1 to TRBJ2-1; 10 bases agree with TRBD2. V gave up 3 bases and J gave up 0 bases; unmatched junction bases: 8. Germline CDR1 reads DFQATT; CDR2 reads SNEGSKA (reference sequence). The CDR3 is 17 amino acids. CDR3 protein: CSASSGLAVISYNEQFF. In DNA, the CDR3 is TGCAGTGCTAGTTCTGGACTAGCGGTCATCTCCTACAATGAGCAGTTCTTC.

V is TRBV19 and J is TRBJ1-5; D unresolved. Germline lookup yields CDR1 LNHDA and CDR2 SQIVND (reference sequence). The CDR3 consists of 15 residues. Trimming removed 1 base from V and 6 bases from J, with 13 bases in between. CDR3 nucleotide sequence: TGTGCCAGTAGTATAGTTGAGGGCCGGGGTCAGCCCCAGCATTTT. It is translated as CASSIVEGRGQPQHF.

The gene calls are TRBV4-1 and TRBJ2-1; D is undetermined. This CDR3 spans 14 amino acids. V shed 6 bases and J shed 0 bases, with 9 bases lying between them. Germline V gives CDR1 MGHRA, CDR2 YSYEKL. CDR3 amino acids: CASSDSSSYNEQFF. For the CDR3, the DNA is TGCGCCAGCAGTGACTCGTCCTCCTACAATGAGCAGTTCTTC.

This chain connects TRBV6-2 or TRBV6-3 to TRBJ1-5; 8 bases align to TRBD1. CDR3 length: 13 amino acids. V lost 5 bases and J lost 8; bases outside the gene matches: 5. Germline CDR1 reads MNHEY; CDR2 reads SVGEGT. The CDR3 protein is CASSTDRAKPQHF. CDR3 nucleotide sequence: TGTGCCAGCAGTACGGACAGGGCCAAGCCCCAGCATTTT.

The chain uses TRBV7-9 and TRBJ2-5; the match to TRBD2 covers 15 bases. CDR3 size: 18 residues. The V gene's germline CDR1 is SEHNR and CDR2 FQNEAQ (reference sequence). Unmatched junction bases numbered 10, after V lost 4 bases and J lost 4 bases. The CDR3 DNA is TGTGCCAGCAGCTCCGGACTAGCGGGAGGGCCCGGGGGAGAGACCCAGTACTTC. As protein: CASSSGLAGGPGGETQYF.

The rearrangement joins TRBV11-2 to TRBJ1-2; no clear D gene. Looked up from germline, CDR1 is SGHAT and CDR2 is FQNNGV. Between the trimmed V and J ends, which lost 1 base and 4 bases, there was a span of 10 bases. The CDR3 length is 14 residues. The CDR3 is CASSLVGTSYGYTF. In DNA form, the CDR3 reads TGTGCCAGCAGCTTAGTGGGTACTTCCTATGGCTACACCTTC.

This clonotype was recorded a few times. The genes are TRBV2 and TRBJ2-2; D might be TRBD2 (6 bases). Per the germline V gene, CDR1 is SNHLY and CDR2 is FYNNEI. The CDR3 is 14 amino acids. V lost 4 bases to trimming and J lost 4 bases, with 10 bases between them. CDR3 sequence (DNA): TGTGCCAGCAGTGCCAGCGGGCCCACCGGGGAGCTGTTTTTT. This sequence encodes CASSASGPTGELFF.

This clonotype occurred many times. This rearrangement joins TRBV7-2 to TRBJ1-1; the D gene is possibly TRBD1 (5 bases). The CDR3 is made up of 15 amino acids. Looked up from germline, CDR1 is SGHTA and CDR2 is FQGNSA. Trimming took off 5 bases at V and 5 bases at J, with 18 bases between the two ends. The CDR3 DNA sequence: TGTGCCAGCAGCCCACCCACAGGCGTTGGAACTGAAGCTTTCTTT. Its protein product is CASSPPTGVGTEAFF.

This chain uses TRBV7-8 with TRBJ1-1; no definite D call. This CDR3 is 14 amino acids long. Germline CDR1 SGHVS, CDR2 FQNEAQ. Trimming removed 5 bases at V and 10 bases at J, with 20 bases between. Here the CDR3 reads CASSLEGGSGVAFF. The CDR3 bases are TGTGCCAGCAGCCTAGAGGGAGGGTCGGGTGTAGCTTTCTTT.

This clonotype has only a few counts. V is TRBV19 and J is TRBJ1-2; a possible D gene is TRBD1 (5 bases). Trimming removed 6 bases from V and 1 base from J, with 18 bases in between. The CDR3 runs 16 residues. Per the germline V gene, CDR1 is LNHDA and CDR2 is SQIVND (reference sequence). The CDR3 region is CASSQGYPGNNYGYTF. In DNA, the CDR3 is TGTGCCAGTAGCCAGGGCTACCCGGGGAATAACTATGGCTACACCTTC.

The chain recombines TRBV12-3 or TRBV12-4 with TRBJ2-2; 9 bases line up with TRBD1. V shed 4 bases and J 6 bases; nucleotides not matched to a gene: 12. The CDR3 spans 17 residues. The DNA for the CDR3 is TGTGCCAGCAGTTCCTGGGGACAGGGCAAGGGGTCCGGGGAGCTGTTTTTT. Residues: CASSSWGQGKGSGELFF.

The chain combines TRBV28 with TRBJ1-3; possible D gene TRBD1, 6 bases. Trimming shortened V by 2 bases and J by 4 bases, and 24 bases separated the two germline ends. The CDR3 covers 19 residues. CDR1 is MDHEN, CDR2 SYDVKM, per germline. The chain's CDR3 is CASSLMAPDSRLRGNTIYF. The CDR3 bases are TGTGCCAGCAGTTTAATGGCTCCGGACAGCCGGCTAAGGGGAAACACCATATATTTT.